A single sample is the source of the 22 T cell receptor beta chains below, sequenced in a study of cytomegalovirus exposure and HLA in healthy donors. PCR primers comprised 60 Vbeta and 13 Jbeta primers. Profiling relied on immunoSEQ multiplex PCR, and the TCRdb table lists in-frame clones only, not all of them. The sample lists approximately 160,000 clones; 55% to 80% were seen once. The sequenced material came from PBMCs. The receptor set was obtained from a woman aged 18-30 years in good health and CMV-seropositive.

The chain couples TRBV27 to TRBJ2-7, with D tentatively TRBD1 (6 bases). This CDR3 has 15 residues. Germline V lookup: CDR1 MNHEY, CDR2 SMNVEV (reference sequence). Trimming removed 2 bases at V and 0 bases at J, with 11 bases between. Here the CDR3 DNA reads TGTGCCAGCAGTTTAAGGGGGAGCGGCTCCTACGAGCAGTACTTC. Encoded protein: CASSLRGSGSYEQYF.

V usage is TRBV28 and J usage is TRBJ2-5, with 10 bases identical to TRBD2. Judging by the DNA end, TRBJ2-7 fits better; the J call may be wrong. Germline values: CDR1 MDHEN, CDR2 SYDVKM. This CDR3 is 17 amino acids long. Here the CDR3 DNA reads TGTGCCAGCAGTTTATCCGGGGGGCTAGCGGGAGCCTACGAGCAGTACTTC. Protein sequence: CASSLSGGLAGAYEQYF.

The chain joins TRBV7-9 to TRBJ1-1; 7 positions match TRBD1. Germline CDR1 is SEHNR and CDR2 is FQNEAQ (reference sequence). The junction had 8 bases not matched to a gene; V was cut back by 3 bases and J by 1 base. The CDR3 sequence is 16 residues long. The CDR3 reads CASSLSSAGGNTEAFF. CDR3 DNA sequence: TGTGCCAGCAGCTTGTCATCGGCAGGGGGGAACACTGAAGCTTTCTTT.

The chain links TRBV9 to TRBJ1-2, with TRBD1 matching 10 bases. Looked up from germline, CDR1 is SGDLS and CDR2 is YYNGEE. V was pared by 4 bases and J by 6 bases, with 3 bases of the junction left unmatched. This CDR3 is built from 13 residues. CDR3 amino acids: CASSRTGGHGYTF. As DNA, the CDR3 is TGTGCCAGCAGCCGGACAGGGGGACATGGCTACACCTTC.

The rearrangement uses TRBV10-3 and TRBJ1-5; 9 nucleotides match TRBD1. Germline assignment: CDR1 ENHRY and CDR2 SYGVKD. The CDR3 spans 15 residues. V shed 6 bases, J shed 3 bases, and the junction held 6 bases outside the gene matches. The CDR3 reads CAIRADRGNNQPQHF. Written as DNA, the CDR3 is TGTGCCATCAGGGCGGACAGGGGAAACAATCAGCCCCAGCATTTT.

The rearrangement links TRBV30 to TRBJ1-3, with D perhaps matching TRBD1 (5 bases). V lost 0 bases and J lost 9, with 12 bases in between. Germline CDR1 reads GTSNPN; CDR2 reads SVGIG (reference sequence). There are 13 residues in the CDR3. The CDR3 DNA reads as TGTGCCTGGAGTGTACTGGGAGGGGCCACCATATATTTT. This translates into CAWSVLGGATIYF. Combining the CDR3 with reference TRBV30 and TRBJ1-3 gives the whole variable domain SQTIHQWPATLVQPVGSPLSLECTVEGTSNPNLYWYRQAAGRGLQLLFYSVGIGQISSEVPQNLSASRPQDRQFILSSKKLLLSDSGFYLCAWSVLGGATIYFGEGSWLTVV.

The chain combines TRBV19 with TRBJ2-3; D not resolved. Germline V CDR1 and CDR2: LNHDA, SQIVND (reference sequence). V lost 4 bases and J lost 4, with 12 bases in between. The CDR3 is 14 residues long. CDR3 bases: TGTGCCAGTAGTAACCCTAGTAGTCCAGATACGCAGTATTTT. It encodes CASSNPSSPDTQYF. Full variable domain (missing parts from reference TRBV19 and TRBJ2-3): DGGITQSPKYLFRKEGQNVTLSCEQNLNHDAMYWYRQDPGQGLRLIYYSQIVNDFQKGDIAEGYSVSREKKESFPLTVTSAQKNPTAFYLCASSNPSSPDTQYFGPGTRLTVL.

This chain uses TRBV27 with TRBJ2-1; 7 nucleotides agree with TRBD2. Germline V CDR1 and CDR2: MNHEY, SMNVEV (reference sequence). V trimming: 4 bases; J trimming: 5 bases; junction bases outside the gene matches: 5. CDR3 length equals 14 residues. CDR3 residues: CASSSGLQHNEQFF. DNA of the CDR3: TGTGCCAGCAGTTCGGGACTACAACACAATGAGCAGTTCTTC.

The rearrangement joins TRBV19 to TRBJ2-5; 7 bases are a match to TRBD1. The better agreement between TRBJ2-7 and the DNA end casts doubt on the J call. This CDR3 spans 16 amino acids. The germline V gene encodes CDR1 LNHDA and CDR2 SQIVND (reference sequence). The CDR3 here is CASSLTGVTLSYEQYF. CDR3 coding DNA: TGTGCCAGTAGCCTCACAGGGGTCACTCTCTCCTACGAGCAGTACTTC.

The V gene is TRBV7-9, the J gene TRBJ1-4, with a tentative D call TRBD1 (6 bases). The CDR3 extends over 14 amino acids. Trimming took off 6 bases at V and 7 bases at J, with 15 bases between the two ends. Looked up from germline, CDR1 is SEHNR and CDR2 is FQNEAQ (reference sequence). The CDR3 nucleotides are TGTGCCAGCAGTTTACAGGGAATTATTGAAAAACTGTTTTTT. It translates to CASSLQGIIEKLFF.

The V and J genes are TRBV5-1 and TRBJ2-4; 10 nucleotides agree with TRBD2. The germline gives CDR1 SGHRS, CDR2 YFSETQ. Trimming took 0 bases from V and 3 from J; bases not matched to a gene: 21. The CDR3 covers 22 residues. The CDR3 DNA reads as TGCGCCAGCAGCTTGGATATTAGGGGACAAGGACCACTAGCGGGGTACAAAAACATTCAGTACTTC. Protein: CASSLDIRGQGPLAGYKNIQYF.

J is TRBJ1-1 and V is TRBV12-5; D gene uncertain. Germline CDR1 and CDR2: LGHNT and FRNRAP. This CDR3 is built from 14 residues. With 1 base removed from V and 4 bases from J, the gap between germline ends came to 10 bases. The CDR3: CASGLAAARTEAFF. CDR3 DNA: TGTGCTAGTGGTTTGGCGGCGGCTCGCACTGAAGCTTTCTTT.

On this clone itself: Other DNA sequences from this sample encode an identical CDR3 as well. The J gene is TRBJ1-5, the V gene TRBV2, with 11 positions matching TRBD1. The V gene's germline CDR1 is SNHLY and CDR2 FYNNEI. The CDR3 is made up of 13 amino acids. Trimming cost V 4 bases and J 7 bases; bases outside gene matches: 0. The CDR3 loop reads CASSGTGGQPQHF. The CDR3 bases are TGTGCCAGCAGTGGGACAGGGGGCCAGCCCCAGCATTTT.

The rearrangement uses TRBV27 and TRBJ2-1; 7 bases fit TRBD1. Trimming at V came to 3 bases and at J to 4 bases, leaving 9 bases not matched to a gene. The CDR3 totals 16 residues. Looked up from germline, CDR1 is MNHEY and CDR2 is SMNVEV (reference sequence). This CDR3 is CASSFILGGLYNEQFF. In DNA form, the CDR3 reads TGTGCCAGCAGTTTTATATTAGGGGGCCTATACAATGAGCAGTTCTTC.

V and J are TRBV13 and TRBJ2-1, with TRBD1 matching 7 bases. The CDR3 length is 13 residues. The germline V gene encodes CDR1 PRHDT and CDR2 FYEKMQ (reference sequence). V was clipped by 5 bases and J by 8 bases; unmatched bases: 6. The CDR3 DNA reads as TGTGCCAGCAGCCTGGAAACAGGGGATGAGCAGTTCTTC. As protein: CASSLETGDEQFF.

The chain links TRBV5-1 to TRBJ2-2; D remains ambiguous. There are 14 residues in the CDR3. V was trimmed by 2 bases and J by 4 bases, leaving 9 bases between them. Germline V CDR1 and CDR2: SGHRS, YFSETQ. This CDR3 is CASSLLLFTGELFF. In DNA form, the CDR3 reads TGCGCCAGCAGCTTATTGTTATTCACCGGGGAGCTGTTTTTT.

This clone was recorded once. V gene TRBV4-2 combines with J gene TRBJ2-1, with a possible D match to TRBD2 (6 bases). The CDR3 extends over 16 amino acids. Trimming pared 2 bases from V and 5 bases from J, leaving 16 bases between. Germline-derived CDR1 and CDR2 are LGHNA and YNFKEQ. The CDR3 nucleotides are TGTGCCAGCAGCCAAAGGGGACTGGCGGGGCACAATGAGCAGTTCTTC. It encodes CASSQRGLAGHNEQFF.

The CDR3 loop reads CASHTGVDQPQHF. DNA of the CDR3: TGTGCCAGCCATACAGGGGTCGATCAGCCCCAGCATTTT. This chain connects TRBV6-1 to TRBJ1-5, with 7 bases matching TRBD1. The V gene end was trimmed by 8 bases and the J gene end by 5 bases; junction bases not matched to a gene: 6. CDR1 is MNHNS and CDR2 is SASEGT in the germline V gene. CDR3 length: 13 residues.

The rearrangement joins TRBV2 to TRBJ2-7; 14 positions agree with TRBD2. The CDR3 length is 16 residues. J gave up 0 bases and V 7 bases, and 5 bases lay outside the gene matches. Germline CDR1 and CDR2: SNHLY and FYNNEI. CDR3 sequence reads: CASTYGLAGGSYEQYF. Here the CDR3 DNA reads TGTGCCAGCACCTATGGACTAGCGGGGGGCTCCTACGAGCAGTACTTC.

The table lists this clone with a few counts. CDR3 sequence: CASSVAPADTQYF. Written as DNA, the CDR3 is TGTGCCAGCAGCGTAGCGCCCGCGGATACGCAGTATTTT. The V gene is TRBV9, the J gene TRBJ2-3; no clear D gene. Between the trimmed V and J ends, which lost 0 bases and 6 bases, there was a span of 8 bases. Germline values: CDR1 SGDLS, CDR2 YYNGEE. This CDR3 has 13 amino acids.

This clone was picked up a small number of times. The chain has TRBV6-6 and TRBJ2-7; a weak D match, TRBD2 (5 bases). Germline V gene sequence: CDR1 MNHNY, CDR2 SVGAGI (reference sequence). With 5 bases removed from V and 3 bases from J, the gap between germline ends came to 20 bases. The CDR3 covers 16 residues. The CDR3 coding sequence is TGTGCCAGCAGTCGTTTATCTGAGGGCCCAAACTACGAGCAGTACTTC. Its translation: CASSRLSEGPNYEQYF.

This clone was detected only a few times. The V call is TRBV4-3, the J call TRBJ1-2, with D tentatively TRBD1 (5 bases). Trimming left V 0 bases short and J 7 bases short, with 15 bases between. CDR1 is LGHNA and CDR2 is YSLEER in the germline V gene. The CDR3 is made up of 15 amino acids. CDR3 sequence reads: CASSQDYSSRGGYTF. Here the CDR3 DNA reads TGCGCCAGCAGCCAAGATTACTCTTCAAGGGGTGGCTACACCTTC.